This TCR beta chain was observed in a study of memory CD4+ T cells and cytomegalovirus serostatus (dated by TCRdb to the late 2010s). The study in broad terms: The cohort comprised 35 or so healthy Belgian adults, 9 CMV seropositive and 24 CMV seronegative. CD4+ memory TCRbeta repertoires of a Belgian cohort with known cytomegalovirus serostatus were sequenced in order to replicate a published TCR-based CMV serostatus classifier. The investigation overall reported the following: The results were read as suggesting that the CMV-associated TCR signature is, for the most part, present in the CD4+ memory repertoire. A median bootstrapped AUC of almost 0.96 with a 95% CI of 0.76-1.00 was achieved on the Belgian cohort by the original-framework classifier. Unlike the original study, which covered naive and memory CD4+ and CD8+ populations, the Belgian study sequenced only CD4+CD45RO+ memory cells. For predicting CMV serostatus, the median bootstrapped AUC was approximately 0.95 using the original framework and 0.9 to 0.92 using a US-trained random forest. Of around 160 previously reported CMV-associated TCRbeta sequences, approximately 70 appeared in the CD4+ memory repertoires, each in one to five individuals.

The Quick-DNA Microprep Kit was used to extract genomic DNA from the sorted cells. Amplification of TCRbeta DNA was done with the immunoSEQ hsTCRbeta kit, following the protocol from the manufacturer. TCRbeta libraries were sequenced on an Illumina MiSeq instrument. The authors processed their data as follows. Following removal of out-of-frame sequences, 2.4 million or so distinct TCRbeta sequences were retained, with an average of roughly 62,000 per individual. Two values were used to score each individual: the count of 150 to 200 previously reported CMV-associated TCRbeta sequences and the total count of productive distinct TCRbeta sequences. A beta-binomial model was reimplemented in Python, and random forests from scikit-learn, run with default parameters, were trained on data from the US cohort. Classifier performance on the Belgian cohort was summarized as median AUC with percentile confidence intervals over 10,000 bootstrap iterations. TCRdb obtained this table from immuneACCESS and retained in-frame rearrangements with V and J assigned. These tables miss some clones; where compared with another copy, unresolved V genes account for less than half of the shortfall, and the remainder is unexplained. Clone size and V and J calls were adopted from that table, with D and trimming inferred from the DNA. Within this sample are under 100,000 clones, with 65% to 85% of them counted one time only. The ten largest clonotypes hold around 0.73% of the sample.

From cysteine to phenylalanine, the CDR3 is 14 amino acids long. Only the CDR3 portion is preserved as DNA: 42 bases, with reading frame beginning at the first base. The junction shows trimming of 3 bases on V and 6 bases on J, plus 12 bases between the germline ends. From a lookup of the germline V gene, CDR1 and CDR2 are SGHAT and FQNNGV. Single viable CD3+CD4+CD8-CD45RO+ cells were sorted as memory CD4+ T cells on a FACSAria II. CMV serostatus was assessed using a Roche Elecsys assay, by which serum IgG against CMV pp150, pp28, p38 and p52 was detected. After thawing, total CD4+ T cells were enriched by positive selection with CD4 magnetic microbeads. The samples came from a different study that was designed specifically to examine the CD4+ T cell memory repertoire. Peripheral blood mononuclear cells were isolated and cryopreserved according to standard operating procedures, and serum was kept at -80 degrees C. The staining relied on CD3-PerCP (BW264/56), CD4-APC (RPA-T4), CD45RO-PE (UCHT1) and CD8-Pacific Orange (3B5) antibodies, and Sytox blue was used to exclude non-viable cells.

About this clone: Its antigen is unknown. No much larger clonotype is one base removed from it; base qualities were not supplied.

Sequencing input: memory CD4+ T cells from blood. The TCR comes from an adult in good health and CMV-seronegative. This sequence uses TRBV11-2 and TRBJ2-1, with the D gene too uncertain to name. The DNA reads TGTGCCAGCAGCTTCCACAGCAACAGCAATGAGCAGTTCTTC. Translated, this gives CASSFHSNSNEQFF.